Shown below are 24 T cell receptor beta chains from a single sample sequenced in a study of response to subunit inactivated influenza vaccine. TCRdb passed the RT-PCR reads through MiXCR, listing each CDR3 protein once. This sample has about 520,000 distinct CDR3 sequences; approximately 7.7% occur once, and the top ten carry about an eighth. Sequencing was performed on PBMCs from blood, taken less than 25 months after vaccination. Receptors were obtained from a man aged 50-75 years who received an inactivated influenza vaccine.

The chain combines TRBV14 with TRBJ2-7; D gene unclear. The V gene lost 4 bases and the J gene lost 3 bases, with 19 bases spanning the gap. The CDR3 spans 16 residues. Per germline, CDR1 SGHDN and CDR2 FVKESK. The CDR3 loop reads CASSPPAIGENYEQYF. The DNA of the CDR3 is TGTGCCAGCAGCCCCCCCGCTATTGGAGAAAACTACGAGCAGTACTTC. The full variable domain, in which reference TRBV14 and TRBJ2-7 provide the parts outside the CDR3, is EAGVTQFPSHSVIEKGQTVTLRCDPISGHDNLYWYRRVMGKEIKFLLHFVKESKQDESGMPNNRFLAERTGGTYSTLKVQPAELEDSGVYFCASSPPAIGENYEQYFGPGTRLTVT.

There are a few counts of this clonotype. J is TRBJ2-6 and V is TRBV4-2; D remains ambiguous. CDR3 length equals 15 residues. CDR1 and CDR2 from the germline V gene are LGHNA and YNFKEQ. V lost 1 base, J lost 4 bases, and 8 bases lay in between. The CDR3 loop reads CASSQAPPGANVLTF. The CDR3 DNA sequence: TGTGCCAGCAGCCAAGCCCCCCCCGGGGCCAACGTCCTGACTTTC.

The V and J genes are TRBV7-2 and TRBJ1-1; D might be TRBD1 (5 bases). CDR1 SGHTA and CDR2 FQGNSA come from the germline V gene. Trimming left V 0 bases short and J 5 bases short, with 13 bases between. The CDR3 runs to 15 residues. Here the CDR3 DNA reads TGTGCCAGCAGCTTAGCGGGCCTCTCAGGGACTGAAGCTTTCTTT. It yields the protein CASSLAGLSGTEAFF. The entire variable domain, with the rest obtained from reference TRBV7-2 and TRBJ1-1, is as follows: GAGVSQSPSNKVTEKGKDVELRCDPISGHTALYWYRQSLGQGLEFLIYFQGNSAPDKSGLPSDRFSAERTGGSVSTLTIQRTQQEDSAVYLCASSLAGLSGTEAFFGQGTRLTVV.

CDR3 sequence (DNA): TGTGCCAGCAGCTTAGCGCGTCTCACCCGTCCTGGGGCCAACGTCCTGACTTTC. Amino acids: CASSLARLTRPGANVLTF. The chain employs TRBV7-8 and TRBJ2-6, with D hard to call. V was shortened by 0 bases and J by 2 bases, with 14 bases between the two germline ends. Germline CDR1 reads SGHVS; CDR2 reads FQNEAQ. The CDR3 covers 18 residues.

This clonotype showed up just a few times. The chain couples TRBV9 to TRBJ2-5, with 11 bases fitting TRBD2. Trimming at V came to 3 bases and at J to 5 bases, leaving 9 bases not matched to a gene. Germline assignment: CDR1 SGDLS and CDR2 YYNGEE. This CDR3 comprises 16 residues. As DNA, the CDR3 is TGTGCCAGCAGCGCGGCGACTAGCGGGATTGCGGAGACCCAGTACTTC. It translates to CASSAATSGIAETQYF. The complete variable domain, with remaining parts taken from reference TRBV9 and TRBJ2-5, reads DSGVTQTPKHLITATGQRVTLRCSPRSGDLSVYWYQQSLDQGLQFLIQYYNGEERAKGNILERFSAQQFPDLHSELNLSSLELGDSALYFCASSAATSGIAETQYFGPGTRLLVL.

The V gene is TRBV12-3 or TRBV12-4, the J gene TRBJ2-7, with a weak D call TRBD1 (6 bases). The CDR3 length is 17 residues. V was pared by 1 base and J by 1 base, with 17 bases between. The CDR3 loop is CASSLGPTGHLSYEQYF. DNA for the CDR3: TGTGCCAGCAGTTTAGGCCCCACGGGACATTTATCCTACGAGCAGTACTTC.

This sequence joins TRBV6-5 and TRBJ1-5; possible D gene TRBD1, 5 bases. Germline CDR1 is MNHEY and CDR2 is SVGAGI. The CDR3 totals 15 residues. The germline V and J ends were trimmed by 0 bases and 2 bases, with 8 bases remaining between them. CDR3 nucleotides: TGTGCCAGCAGTTACTCGGCCAGGGGCAATCAGCCCCAGCATTTT. This gives the protein CASSYSARGNQPQHF.

The sample holds many counts of this clonotype. The gene calls are TRBV29-1 and TRBJ2-5, with 11 bases that match TRBD1. Germline-derived CDR1 and CDR2 are SQVTM and ANQGSEA. Losses at the gene ends were 6 bases for V and 9 bases for J; bases not matched to a gene: 9. The CDR3 is 13 residues long. CDR3 loop: CSVGQGARRAQYF. The CDR3 nucleotides read TGCAGCGTCGGACAGGGGGCGCGGAGGGCCCAGTACTTC.

This clonotype was counted between two and nine times. The V and J genes are TRBV3-1 and TRBJ1-5; D ambiguous. The CDR3 runs to 16 residues. Germline V lookup: CDR1 LGHDT, CDR2 YNNKEL (reference sequence). With 1 base removed from V and 6 bases from J, the gap between germline ends came to 16 bases. The CDR3 region is CASSQGYRSLGQPQHF. DNA for the CDR3: TGTGCCAGCAGCCAAGGGTACAGAAGTTTGGGTCAGCCCCAGCATTTT.

This clonotype has ten or more counts. The rearrangement links TRBV6-5 to TRBJ2-1, with 10 nucleotides matching TRBD1. V shed 6 bases and J 3 bases; nucleotides not matched to a gene: 8. The CDR3 length is 16 residues. Germline-derived CDR1 and CDR2 are MNHEY and SVGAGI. CDR3 sequence (DNA): TGTGCCAGCAGAGGGGGGACAGGGGAACGCTACAATGAGCAGTTCTTC. It translates to CASRGGTGERYNEQFF.

This clonotype showed up just a few times. V is TRBV7-2 and J is TRBJ1-6; 7 bases map to TRBD1. CDR1 is SGHTA and CDR2 is FQGNSA in the germline V gene. Trimming at V came to 4 bases and at J to 7 bases, leaving 7 bases not matched to a gene. The CDR3 contains 15 residues. The DNA of the CDR3 is TGTGCCAGCAGCTCAGAGGGACAGCCAAATTCACCCCTCCACTTT. It translates to CASSSEGQPNSPLHF.

This clonotype was observed a few times. The chain carries TRBV28 and TRBJ2-5; D not certain. The CDR3 is made up of 13 amino acids. Germline loops: CDR1 MDHEN, CDR2 SYDVKM. The germline V and J ends were trimmed by 7 bases and 5 bases, with 14 bases remaining between them. The CDR3 spells CASNQFGGETQYF. CDR3 bases: TGTGCCAGCAACCAGTTCGGTGGGGAGACCCAGTACTTC.

This clonotype was observed a few times. The chain has TRBV18 and TRBJ2-6, with 7 nucleotides matching TRBD1. Germline lookup yields CDR1 KGHSH and CDR2 LQKENI. This CDR3 comprises 20 residues. The trim removed 2 bases at V and 0 bases at J, leaving 13 bases unmatched. CDR3 protein: CASSPVVLAGGPSGANVLTF. CDR3 nucleotides: TGTGCCAGCTCACCAGTTGTCTTGGCAGGGGGACCCTCTGGGGCCAACGTCCTGACTTTC.

The gene calls are TRBV19 and TRBJ2-3, with D possibly TRBD1 on 6 matching bases. V lost 5 bases to trimming and J lost 2 bases, with 11 bases between them. CDR1 LNHDA and CDR2 SQIVND come from the germline V gene (reference sequence). The CDR3 loop spans 14 amino acids. CDR3 in DNA: TGTGCCAGTAGTCCCCGACAGGACACAGATACGCAGTATTTT. Protein: CASSPRQDTDTQYF.

V is TRBV7-2 and J is TRBJ2-1; 8 bases map to TRBD1. CDR1 is SGHTA, CDR2 FQGNSA, per germline. The V and J ends lost 5 bases and 5 bases, in that order; junction bases with no gene match: 8. The CDR3 consists of 15 residues. The CDR3 here is CASSQRTGSHNEQFF. CDR3 bases: TGTGCCAGCAGCCAACGGACAGGGAGTCACAATGAGCAGTTCTTC. Supplemented by reference TRBV7-2 and TRBJ2-1, the full variable domain reads GAGVSQSPSNKVTEKGKDVELRCDPISGHTALYWYRQSLGQGLEFLIYFQGNSAPDKSGLPSDRFSAERTGGSVSTLTIQRTQQEDSAVYLCASSQRTGSHNEQFFGPGTRLTVL.

In its sample, this clonotype was seen many times. The junction and the germline gene differ at one end; a read error may be behind it. The J gene is TRBJ2-5, the V gene TRBV5-1; D might be TRBD1 or TRBD2, each matching 6 bases. This CDR3 contains 14 residues. CDR1 SGHRS and CDR2 YFSETQ come from the germline V gene. In nucleotides, the CDR3 is TGTGCCAGCAGCCTCGGGGGCAGACAAGAGACCCAGTACTTC. It encodes CASSLGGRQETQYF. Combining the CDR3 with reference TRBV5-1 and TRBJ2-5 gives the whole variable domain KAGVTQTPRYLIKTRGQQVTLSCSPISGHRSVSWYQQTPGQGLQFLFEYFSETQRNKGNFPGRFSGRQFSNSRSEMNVSTLELGDSALYLCASSLGGRQETQYFGPGTRLLVL.

This clonotype was seen only a few times. This chain uses TRBV6-1 with TRBJ2-7; D possibly corresponds to TRBD2 (6 bases). V was clipped by 6 bases and J by 0 bases, with 18 bases between them. Looked up from germline, CDR1 is MNHNS and CDR2 is SASEGT. The CDR3 totals 16 residues. CDR3 sequence reads: CASSSGGLLSSYEQYF. In nucleotides, the CDR3 is TGTGCCAGCAGCTCCGGGGGTCTCCTTAGCTCCTACGAGCAGTACTTC.

This clonotype was recorded a few times. The chain recombines TRBV7-2 with TRBJ2-1, with TRBD2 matching over 7 bases. Germline CDR1 reads SGHTA; CDR2 reads FQGNSA. This CDR3 has 14 residues. The V segment lost 6 bases and the J segment 7 bases; nucleotides outside the gene matches: 9. CDR3 in amino acids: CASRGEPGLNEQFF. CDR3 sequence (DNA): TGTGCCAGCAGGGGTGAACCGGGACTAAATGAGCAGTTCTTC.

The chain is built from TRBV30 and TRBJ1-6; D is unresolved. Trimming took 0 bases from V and 4 from J, leaving 16 bases between them. Germline CDR1 and CDR2: GTSNPN and SVGIG (reference sequence). This CDR3 is 17 amino acids long. CDR3 amino acids: CAWSVRPRLMYNSPLHF. The CDR3 DNA is TGTGCCTGGAGTGTACGCCCCCGCCTAATGTATAATTCACCCCTCCACTTT.

This rearrangement joins TRBV27 to TRBJ2-5, with D uncertain. The CDR3 length is 11 residues. CDR1 and CDR2 from the germline V gene are MNHEY and SMNVEV (reference sequence). V lost 9 bases to trimming and J lost 1 base, with 6 bases between them. CDR3 sequence: CARDPQETQYF. CDR3 DNA sequence: TGTGCCAGGGACCCCCAAGAGACCCAGTACTTC.

The rearrangement uses TRBV25-1 and TRBJ2-7; D may be TRBD1 (6 bases). V was pared by 5 bases and J by 6 bases, with 11 bases between. The CDR3 covers 12 residues. Germline values: CDR1 MGHDK, CDR2 SYGVNS. CDR3 DNA: TGTGCCAGCAGTACACAGGGACGCGAGCAGTACTTC. Amino acids: CASSTQGREQYF.

This clonotype has a count of ten or more. This CDR3 reads CASSLGPEAFF. In nucleotides, the CDR3 is TGTGCCAGCAGCTTAGGGCCTGAAGCTTTCTTT. V and J are TRBV5-6 and TRBJ1-1; unclear D gene. V lost 2 bases to trimming and J lost 6 bases, with 5 bases between them. Germline CDR1 SGHDT, CDR2 YYEEEE. The CDR3 extends over 11 amino acids.

The chain couples TRBV6-2 or TRBV6-3 to TRBJ2-2; D is perhaps TRBD1 (5 bases). This CDR3 is built from 14 residues. Trimming removed 2 bases from V and 6 bases from J, with 10 bases in between. The V gene's germline CDR1 is MNHEY and CDR2 SVGEGT. The CDR3 is CASSYGQGAGELFF. CDR3 DNA sequence: TGTGCCAGCAGTTACGGGCAGGGTGCCGGGGAGCTGTTTTTT.

V is TRBV6-5 and J is TRBJ2-5, with a possible D match to TRBD1 (5 bases). There are 15 residues in the CDR3. The ends were cut back, 2 bases at V and 4 bases at J, with 14 bases in the middle. Germline V CDR1 and CDR2: MNHEY, SVGAGI. The CDR3 bases are TGTGCCAGCAGTTACGGCTGGCAGGGCGTAGAGACCCAGTACTTC. Translated: CASSYGWQGVETQYF.